The next 15 T cell receptor beta chains were all read from a single sample in a study of T cell responses to AZD1222 COVID-19 vaccine. Only in-frame clones appear in the TCRdb table, and some are missing; sequencing was by immunoSEQ multiplex PCR. Among 100,000 to 150,000 clones listed, over 85% were seen once. The specimen comprised peripheral blood, sampled on day 0 of AZD1222 vaccination. These receptors came from an adult in good health.

The rearrangement links TRBV5-1 to TRBJ1-1, with no clear D. The CDR3 runs 13 residues. The germline CDR1 and CDR2 sequences are SGHRS and YFSETQ. V lost 1 base and J 0 bases, leaving 4 bases between the germline ends. The CDR3 spells CASSLSLNTEAFF. The CDR3 DNA reads TGCGCCAGCAGCTTGAGTTTGAACACTGAAGCTTTCTTT.

This chain links TRBV10-3 with TRBJ2-7; 10 bases map to TRBD2. CDR3 length: 15 residues. Germline V lookup: CDR1 ENHRY, CDR2 SYGVKD. After removal of 6 bases from V and 0 bases from J, the junction contained 5 bases not matched to a gene. The CDR3: CAIRASGSLSYEQYF. In DNA form, the CDR3 reads TGTGCCATCAGAGCTAGCGGGAGCCTCTCCTACGAGCAGTACTTC.

This chain joins TRBV19 and TRBJ2-7; possibly TRBD1 for D (6 bases). Deletions cut 7 bases from V and 3 bases from J, with 13 bases between. Germline CDR1 and CDR2: LNHDA and SQIVND (reference sequence). The CDR3 extends over 13 amino acids. CDR3 protein: CASTQDSGYEQYF. The CDR3 coding sequence is TGTGCCAGTACCCAGGACAGCGGCTACGAGCAGTACTTC.

V is TRBV18 and J is TRBJ1-1; D gene uncertain. This CDR3 is built from 14 residues. Germline V gene sequence: CDR1 KGHSH, CDR2 LQKENI. V was trimmed by 6 bases and J by 3 bases, leaving 14 bases between them. CDR3 amino acids: CASSPSSGYTEAFF. CDR3 nucleotide sequence: TGTGCCAGCTCCCCCTCATCCGGCTACACTGAAGCTTTCTTT. Full variable domain (rest looked up from reference TRBV18 and TRBJ1-1): NAGVMQNPRHLVRRRGQEARLRCSPMKGHSHVYWYRQLPEEGLKFMVYLQKENIIDESGMPKERFSAEFPKEGPSILRIQQVVRGDSAAYFCASSPSSGYTEAFFGQGTRLTVV.

The V gene is TRBV4-1, the J gene TRBJ1-1; D unclear. The CDR3 spans 14 residues. CDR1 and CDR2 (germline): MGHRA, YSYEKL. The V and J ends lost 6 bases and 6 bases respectively, with 17 bases between them. The CDR3: CASSQKQSNSEAFF. As DNA, the CDR3 is TGCGCCAGCAGTCAGAAACAGAGTAACTCTGAAGCTTTCTTT.

J is TRBJ2-1 and V is TRBV2, with 9 positions matching TRBD1. The CDR3 has 14 residues. The germline CDR1 and CDR2 sequences are SNHLY and FYNNEI. The junction had 5 bases not matched to a gene; V was cut back by 6 bases and J by 5 bases. CDR3 in amino acids: CASRETGGHNEQFF. The CDR3 region has the DNA TGTGCCAGCAGGGAGACAGGGGGGCACAATGAGCAGTTCTTC.

This rearrangement joins TRBV29-1 to TRBJ2-7; TRBD2 matches at 10 bases. The CDR3 is made up of 14 amino acids. With 6 bases clipped from V and 5 bases from J, the junction kept 10 bases outside the gene matches. Germline V gives CDR1 SQVTM, CDR2 ANQGSEA. CDR3 nucleotide sequence: TGCAGCGTCCGGACCGGGACTAGCGCGGACGAGCAGTACTTC. Its protein is CSVRTGTSADEQYF.

The J gene is TRBJ2-1, the V gene TRBV7-9, with D perhaps TRBD1 or TRBD2 (5 bases each). The CDR3 length is 13 residues. Trimming cost V 4 bases and J 9 bases, with 13 bases left between them. The germline CDR1 and CDR2 sequences are SEHNR and FQNEAQ (reference sequence). CDR3 protein: CASSSRDLTEQFF. The CDR3 nucleotides read TGTGCCAGCAGCTCCCGGGACCTTACTGAGCAGTTCTTC.

In this sample, this clone turned up once. The V call is TRBV6-5, the J call TRBJ2-1; D ambiguous. The V end was cut by 10 bases, the J end by 6 bases, with 10 bases between. The length of the CDR3 is 11 residues. Germline V gene data show CDR1 as MNHEY and CDR2 as SVGAGI. The CDR3 DNA follows: TGTGCCACAAGGGTTGTCAATGAGCAGTTCTTC. This translates into CATRVVNEQFF.

This chain links TRBV5-4 with TRBJ2-5; D may correspond to TRBD1 or TRBD2 (5 bases each). The CDR3 covers 14 residues. V was clipped by 1 base and J by 5 bases, with 12 bases between them. Germline lookup yields CDR1 SGHNT and CDR2 YYREEE (reference sequence). The CDR3 spells CASSLFPREETQYF. The CDR3 coding sequence is TGTGCCAGCAGCTTGTTTCCCAGGGAGGAGACCCAGTACTTC.

The chain recombines TRBV11-2 with TRBJ2-7; 11 nucleotides align to TRBD2. The CDR3 length is 14 residues. V was clipped by 5 bases and J by 1 base; unmatched bases: 1. Germline V gene lookup returns CDR1 SGHAT and CDR2 FQNNGV. The CDR3 here is CASSRLAGSYEQYF. The CDR3 nucleotides are TGTGCCAGCAGCCGACTAGCGGGGTCCTACGAGCAGTACTTC.

The gene calls are TRBV4-2 and TRBJ1-2; no reliable D call. The CDR3 sequence is 14 residues long. Trimming took off 1 base at V and 3 bases at J, with 9 bases between the two ends. CDR1 is LGHNA and CDR2 is YNFKEQ in the germline V gene. CDR3 in DNA: TGTGCCAGCAGCCAAGTAGAAAGGGACTATGGCTACACCTTC. Translating gives CASSQVERDYGYTF.

The chain joins TRBV5-1 to TRBJ2-7; 12 nucleotides line up with TRBD1. This CDR3 comprises 14 residues. Trimming removed 2 bases from V and 6 bases from J; junction bases left unmatched: 3. Germline-derived CDR1 and CDR2 are SGHRS and YFSETQ. The CDR3 DNA reads as TGCGCCAGCAGCTTCGGGACAGGGGGCCTCGAGCAGTACTTC. Translation gives CASSFGTGGLEQYF.

V gene TRBV3-1 (or the pseudogene TRBV3-2) combines with J gene TRBJ1-2; unclear D gene. The CDR3 totals 15 residues. Trimming cost V 0 bases and J 5 bases, with 13 bases left between them. Germline lookup yields CDR1 LGHDT and CDR2 YNNKEL (reference sequence). In nucleotides, the CDR3 is TGTGCCAGCAGCCAAGATTTAAAGGGCGGGTATGGCTACACCTTC. It is translated as CASSQDLKGGYGYTF.

This chain links TRBV28 with TRBJ1-2; weak D call: TRBD1 (6 bases). The V and J ends lost 8 bases and 2 bases respectively, with 15 bases between them. CDR1 and CDR2 (germline): MDHEN, SYDVKM. The CDR3 runs 14 residues. The CDR3 sequence is CASLSLGGNYGYTF. Written as DNA, the CDR3 is TGTGCCAGCTTGTCACTAGGGGGGAACTATGGCTACACCTTC.